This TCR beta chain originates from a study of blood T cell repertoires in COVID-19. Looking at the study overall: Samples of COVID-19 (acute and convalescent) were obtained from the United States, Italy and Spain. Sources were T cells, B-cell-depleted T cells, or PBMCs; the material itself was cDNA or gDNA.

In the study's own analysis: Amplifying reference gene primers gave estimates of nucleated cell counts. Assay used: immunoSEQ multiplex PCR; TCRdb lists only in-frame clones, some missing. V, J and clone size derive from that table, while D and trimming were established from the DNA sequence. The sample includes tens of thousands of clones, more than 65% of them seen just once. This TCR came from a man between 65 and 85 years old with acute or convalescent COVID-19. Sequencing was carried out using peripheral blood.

CDR3 loop: CASSDRGGELFF. For the CDR3, the DNA is TGTGCCAGCAGTGACCGGGGCGGGGAGCTGTTTTTT. The rearrangement uses TRBV6-4 and TRBJ2-2; D is perhaps TRBD2 (5 bases). The germline gives CDR1 MRHNA, CDR2 SNTAGT. Trimming stripped 2 bases from V and 7 bases from J, with 5 bases between. The CDR3 totals 12 residues.